The T cell receptor beta chain described here comes from a study of PD-1 blockade in mismatch repair-deficient tumors. Overall study: Patients had 12 mismatch repair-deficient cancer types and were previously treated and progressing. Study results and limitations: Tumor-resident clones, often absent from pretreatment blood, expanded after pembrolizumab and then contracted.

The germline V and J ends were trimmed by 5 bases and 6 bases, with 14 bases remaining between them. This CDR3 has 14 residues. CDR1 is SGHRS, CDR2 YFSETQ, per germline. Mismatch repair deficiency was confirmed in all patients, by PCR or immunohistochemistry. TCR sequencing covered a few patients who responded to pembrolizumab. The assay was immunoSEQ multiplex PCR, and TCRdb's table has in-frame clones only and misses some. Altogether tens of thousands of clones are present, around 82% being singletons, with the ten largest covering 3.3%. As regards this clone: Its antigen is unidentified.

This TCR came from an adult with mismatch repair-deficient cancer. The source was peripheral blood, collected 4 weeks after starting pembrolizumab. The rearrangement uses TRBV5-1 and TRBJ2-2; perhaps TRBD1 as D (5 bases). CDR3 nucleotide sequence: TGCGCCAGCAGTACCCAGGGAAACCCCGGGGAGCTGTTTTTT. Residues: CASSTQGNPGELFF.